The clone carrying this T cell receptor (beta chain) appeared once. Antigen: not known. The V gene lost 6 bases and the J gene lost 1 base, with 9 bases spanning the gap. The CDR3 has 12 amino acids. The germline V gene has CDR1 SQVTM and CDR2 ANQGSEA. Profiling relied on immunoSEQ multiplex PCR, and the TCRdb table lists in-frame clones only, not all of them. Here the sample spans about 40,000 clones, 84% being singletons. These data belong to a study of a mutant IDH1 vaccine in newly diagnosed glioma. Study overall: The treated population exhibited a male proportion of about 62%, a female proportion of about 38%, and a mean age of approximately 42 years.

Documented time point: week 11, during vaccination. Vaccination used 300 ug of mutant IDH1 20-mer peptide per dose, with topical imiquimod. The sequencing used PBMCs, collected from a glioma patient whose treatment included an IDH1 peptide vaccine. This sequence was found in a man aged 35 to 55 with glioma. V is TRBV29-1 and J is TRBJ1-1; D unresolved. CDR3 nucleotide sequence: TGCAGCGTGAGGACGGGGAACACTGAAGCTTTCTTT. It specifies CSVRTGNTEAFF.